This T cell receptor (beta chain) was identified during a study of cytomegalovirus exposure and HLA in healthy donors. Looked up from germline, CDR1 is MDHEN and CDR2 is SYDVKM. V lost 6 bases to trimming and J lost 4 bases; unmatched junction nucleotides: 3. The CDR3 contains 14 residues. Study-level results: It was approximately 160 TCR beta chains that were listed as cytomegalovirus-associated. It was reported that TCR beta sequences correctly inferred the HLA-A and HLA-B alleles for most subjects.

PCR involved 60 Vbeta and 13 Jbeta primers. Method: immunoSEQ multiplex PCR; TCRdb's copy keeps in-frame clones and lacks some. There are more than 140,000 clones in the sample; just under 85% occur only once, and under 2% lies in the top ten. In the case of this clone: Its antigen is still unknown.

The TCR comes from a woman aged 40 to 55 in good health and CMV-seronegative. The chain links TRBV28 to TRBJ1-6; 7 bases map to TRBD1. Sequenced material: PBMCs. The CDR3 DNA sequence: TGTGCCAGCAGCAAGACAGGGTATAATTCACCCCTCCACTTT. Translation gives CASSKTGYNSPLHF.